This T cell receptor (beta chain) appears in the sequencing data of a study of blood T cell repertoires in COVID-19. Study-wide context: T cells, B-cell-depleted T cells, or PBMCs provided the cDNA or gDNA that served as material.

Germline CDR1 reads SGDLS; CDR2 reads YYNGEE. J was trimmed by 6 bases and V by 3 bases; bases with no gene match: 6. The CDR3 length is 15 residues. Profiled with immunoSEQ multiplex PCR; TCRdb holds only in-frame clones, not every one. The sample contains roughly 200,000 clones, around 86% of which appear only once. The rearrangement joins TRBV9 to TRBJ2-1; TRBD2 agrees at 10 bases. Specimen: peripheral blood. The TCR comes from a woman aged 25 to 39 with active or convalescent COVID-19. The CDR3 DNA follows: TGTGCCAGCAGCGACAGCGGGGGGGCCATCAATGAGCAGTTCTTC. Its protein is CASSDSGGAINEQFF.